The 6 T cell receptor beta chains reported below all come from one sample, sequenced in a study of T-cell reconstitution after alpha-beta-depleted transplantation in children. Library preparation (for TCRbeta) was performed with unique molecular identifiers. TCRdb re-called the PCR reads through MiXCR, storing one row per CDR3 protein. The sample contains 610,000 or so distinct CDR3 sequences, around 27% of which appear only once. The sample in question was PBMCs, obtained before TCRalphabeta/CD19-depleted stem cell transplant. These receptors were taken from a boy under two years old with Wiskott-Aldrich syndrome, due to receive a stem cell transplant.

This clonotype was seen more than once but under ten times. The V call is TRBV19, the J call TRBJ2-1, with D hard to call. The germline V and J ends were trimmed by 4 bases and 0 bases, with 10 bases remaining between them. CDR3 length: 15 amino acids. CDR1 and CDR2 from the germline V gene are LNHDA and SQIVND (reference sequence). DNA for the CDR3: TGTGCCAGTAGTACCGGCGGAGTCTCCTACAATGAGCAGTTCTTC. It yields the protein CASSTGGVSYNEQFF. The entire variable domain, with the rest obtained from reference TRBV19 and TRBJ2-1, is as follows: DGGITQSPKYLFRKEGQNVTLSCEQNLNHDAMYWYRQDPGQGLRLIYYSQIVNDFQKGDIAEGYSVSREKKESFPLTVTSAQKNPTAFYLCASSTGGVSYNEQFFGPGTRLTVL.

The V call is TRBV20-1, the J call TRBJ2-1, with 10 bases matching TRBD2. Germline V gene sequence: CDR1 DFQATT, CDR2 SNEGSKA (reference sequence). The V segment lost 4 bases and the J segment 8 bases; nucleotides outside the gene matches: 8. The CDR3 consists of 14 residues. The CDR3 protein is CSAISGRAWYEQFF. The CDR3 nucleotides are TGCAGTGCTATCAGCGGGAGGGCCTGGTATGAGCAGTTCTTC.

The chain uses TRBV6-1 and TRBJ2-5, with D perhaps given as TRBD1 or TRBD2 (6 bases each). This CDR3 comprises 14 residues. V was trimmed by 4 bases and J by 0 bases, leaving 9 bases between them. The germline CDR1 and CDR2 sequences are MNHNS and SASEGT. The CDR3 DNA reads TGTGCCAGCAGTGGGGGGGCTTACCAAGAGACCCAGTACTTC. It is translated as CASSGGAYQETQYF.

This chain uses TRBV7-9 with TRBJ1-1, with 8 bases aligning to TRBD1. The CDR3 is 16 residues long. Germline V gives CDR1 SEHNR, CDR2 FQNEAQ (reference sequence). The ends lost 9 bases at V and 1 base at J; junction bases unmatched: 13. The CDR3 here is CASILWTGYENTEAFF. DNA for the CDR3: TGTGCCAGTATTTTATGGACAGGGTACGAGAACACTGAAGCTTTCTTT.

The chain is built from TRBV12-3 or TRBV12-4 and TRBJ1-3, with 8 bases that match TRBD1. The CDR3 is 15 residues long. The V and J ends lost 6 bases and 2 bases, in that order; junction bases with no gene match: 6. This CDR3 reads CASRRQGWPGNTIYF. CDR3 DNA: TGTGCCAGCAGGAGACAGGGGTGGCCTGGAAACACCATATATTTT.

This chain connects TRBV20-1 to TRBJ1-4, with D possibly TRBD1 on 5 matching bases. The CDR3 totals 12 residues. Germline V gene lookup returns CDR1 DFQATT and CDR2 SNEGSKA (reference sequence). CDR3 bases: TGCAGCCTCAGGGCAACAAGTGAAAAACTGTTTTTT. Residues: CSLRATSEKLFF.